The present T cell receptor (beta chain) was sequenced within a study of T-cell memory formation after mild COVID-19. TCRdb reprocessed the 5' RACE reads via MiXCR and lists one record per CDR3 protein. The table includes under 300,000 distinct CDR3 sequences, about 16% detected once. V was clipped by 7 bases and J by 9 bases, with 12 bases between them. CDR3 size: 11 residues. The J gene is TRBJ1-1, the V gene TRBV12-3 or TRBV12-4; possibly TRBD1 for D (6 bases). The source of this sequence is a man between 18 and 35 years old who had mild COVID-19 (a few samples of this study predate the infection). Cell type and time point are not known. The sequenced sample consisted of PBMCs or a T cell subset sorted from them (not recorded which). The CDR3 region has the DNA TGTGCCAGCACCTTTGGACAGCAAGCTTTCTTT. This gives the protein CASTFGQQAFF.